This paragraph covers one T cell receptor beta chain sequence. As yet, its antigen is unknown. The data are from a study of response to subunit inactivated influenza vaccine. Study-level findings and limits: The authors offered the suggestion that each seasonal influenza vaccination recruits few new T cells.

A single record per CDR3 protein comes from TCRdb applying MiXCR to the RT-PCR reads. Of around 570,000 distinct CDR3 sequences listed, about 8% were seen once; the top ten hold 10% to 15%. CDR3 length: 18 residues. Looked up from germline, CDR1 is LNHDA and CDR2 is SQIVND (reference sequence). Trimming at V came to 11 bases and at J to 3 bases, leaving 19 bases not matched to a gene. The chain links TRBV19 to TRBJ2-3, with 11 bases identical to TRBD2. The receptor was isolated from a man between 50 and 75 years old who received an inactivated influenza vaccine. Source: PBMCs from blood, taken around 2 years after vaccination. As DNA, the CDR3 is TGTGCCTCCTCCCGCACCCCGGGACTAGCGGTAACTACAGATACGCAGTATTTT. Its translation: CASSRTPGLAVTTDTQYF.